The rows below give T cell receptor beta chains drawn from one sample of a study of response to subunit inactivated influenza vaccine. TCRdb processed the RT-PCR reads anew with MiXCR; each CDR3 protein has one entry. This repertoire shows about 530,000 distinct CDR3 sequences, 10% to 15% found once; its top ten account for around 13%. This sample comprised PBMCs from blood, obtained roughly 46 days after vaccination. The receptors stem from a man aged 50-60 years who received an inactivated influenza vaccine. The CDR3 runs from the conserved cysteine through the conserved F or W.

cdr3_aa: CSAGTSGIGELFF
v_call: TRBV29-1
j_call: TRBJ2-2

cdr3_aa: CASSKPRGSNEQYF
v_call: TRBV12-3/TRBV12-4
j_call: TRBJ2-7

cdr3_aa: CASSPGGGAAADTQYF
v_call: TRBV5-1
j_call: TRBJ2-3

cdr3_aa: CASSLNGANTGELFF
v_call: TRBV27
j_call: TRBJ2-2

cdr3_aa: CCATTPSGRNTDTQYF
v_call: TRBV20-1
j_call: TRBJ2-3

cdr3_aa: CSARPLGGTTLYNEQFF
v_call: TRBV20-1
j_call: TRBJ2-1

cdr3_aa: CASSLGQGRFYEQYF
v_call: TRBV28
j_call: TRBJ2-7

cdr3_aa: CASSLWGTLPGYEQFF
v_call: TRBV7-2
j_call: TRBJ2-1

cdr3_aa: CSANPGAEETQYF
v_call: TRBV20-1
j_call: TRBJ2-5

cdr3_aa: CASSSQVVGQPQHF
v_call: TRBV7-2
j_call: TRBJ1-5

cdr3_aa: CSVNLGGPQETQYF
v_call: TRBV29-1
j_call: TRBJ2-5

cdr3_aa: CASSTGAQGTRYEQYF
v_call: TRBV6-1
j_call: TRBJ2-7

cdr3_aa: CASSPPPRTPRDEQFF
v_call: TRBV11-1
j_call: TRBJ2-1

cdr3_aa: CASSSSSAGRETQYF
v_call: TRBV7-2
j_call: TRBJ2-5

cdr3_aa: CASSQGQAVTYEQYF
v_call: TRBV4-3
j_call: TRBJ2-7

cdr3_aa: CATSLGLVPDTQYF
v_call: TRBV10-3
j_call: TRBJ2-3

cdr3_aa: CASSEELSSNEQFF
v_call: TRBV2
j_call: TRBJ2-1

cdr3_aa: CASPSRQGVNYEQYF
v_call: TRBV6-2/TRBV6-3
j_call: TRBJ2-7

cdr3_aa: CASSVGGGKRRDTGNTEAFF
v_call: TRBV9
j_call: TRBJ1-1

cdr3_aa: CASSPWEAYEQYF
v_call: TRBV4-1
j_call: TRBJ2-7

cdr3_aa: CASSPLGPRTYEQYF
v_call: TRBV14
j_call: TRBJ2-7

cdr3_aa: CASSQDHGQYEFF
v_call: TRBV4-2
j_call: TRBJ2-1

cdr3_aa: CASSQGDRVTDTQYF
v_call: TRBV4-2
j_call: TRBJ2-3

cdr3_aa: CASIGRGNYGYTF
v_call: TRBV6-2/TRBV6-3
j_call: TRBJ1-2

cdr3_aa: CSAIRDRVYNEQFF
v_call: TRBV20-1
j_call: TRBJ2-1

cdr3_aa: CAISATGTQAKNIQYF
v_call: TRBV10-3
j_call: TRBJ2-4

cdr3_aa: CSVEKGSVGGTYEQYF
v_call: TRBV29-1
j_call: TRBJ2-7

cdr3_aa: CASRSVETGELFF
v_call: TRBV12-2
j_call: TRBJ2-2

cdr3_aa: CASSRNRGLAGELFF
v_call: TRBV5-6
j_call: TRBJ2-2

cdr3_aa: CAISQGQRETQYF
v_call: TRBV10-3
j_call: TRBJ2-5

cdr3_aa: CASSSEWGYEQYF
v_call: TRBV5-1
j_call: TRBJ2-7

cdr3_aa: CASSDTKKSGANVLTF
v_call: TRBV5-1
j_call: TRBJ2-6

cdr3_aa: CASSSTGPLFF
v_call: TRBV7-9
j_call: TRBJ1-1

cdr3_aa: CSARDLTRLRYEQFF
v_call: TRBV20-1
j_call: TRBJ2-1

cdr3_aa: CASSYSGRLGASPLHF
v_call: TRBV2
j_call: TRBJ1-6

cdr3_aa: CASSSIGGMTTGELFF
v_call: TRBV5-1
j_call: TRBJ2-2

cdr3_aa: CASSFGVAGAIEQFF
v_call: TRBV5-1
j_call: TRBJ2-1

cdr3_aa: CASSLSGTRYGYTF
v_call: TRBV12-3/TRBV12-4
j_call: TRBJ1-2

cdr3_aa: CASSEGTGRQPQHF
v_call: TRBV6-1
j_call: TRBJ1-5

cdr3_aa: CASSYGGYPDTQYF
v_call: TRBV6-2/TRBV6-3
j_call: TRBJ2-3

cdr3_aa: CAISESGLAAAGEQFF
v_call: TRBV10-3
j_call: TRBJ2-1

cdr3_aa: CSAGNRLARSQYF
v_call: TRBV20-1
j_call: TRBJ2-3

cdr3_aa: CAWSAVGTEQFF
v_call: TRBV30
j_call: TRBJ2-1

cdr3_aa: CASKNQGRGRSTEAFF
v_call: TRBV6-1
j_call: TRBJ1-1

cdr3_aa: CSAPLAGGKRGETQYF
v_call: TRBV20-1
j_call: TRBJ2-5

cdr3_aa: CSARDGGDYEQYF
v_call: TRBV29-1
j_call: TRBJ2-7

cdr3_aa: CASSPLGGDGSNQPQHF
v_call: TRBV5-5
j_call: TRBJ1-5

cdr3_aa: CASSWDRRQGEQYF
v_call: TRBV7-9
j_call: TRBJ2-7

cdr3_aa: CASSVGGRGTGELFF
v_call: TRBV9
j_call: TRBJ2-2

cdr3_aa: CATSDPTPSGRALDTGELFF
v_call: TRBV24-1
j_call: TRBJ2-2

cdr3_aa: CASSAPGQGTGEAFF
v_call: TRBV6-1
j_call: TRBJ1-1

cdr3_aa: CAWSASRDTQYF
v_call: TRBV30
j_call: TRBJ2-3